The sequence of this T cell receptor (beta chain) was determined in a study of blood T cell repertoires in COVID-19. The CDR3 has 15 residues. The germline V gene encodes CDR1 MNHEY and CDR2 SVGAGI. V lost 7 bases, J lost 7 bases, and 19 bases lay in between. Sequencing used immunoSEQ multiplex PCR; TCRdb keeps in-frame clones, though not all of them. This sample yields about 130,000 clones, of which roughly 83% are seen a single time; approximately 35% belongs to the top ten. This rearrangement joins TRBV6-5 to TRBJ2-2; D may be TRBD2 (5 bases). Material: peripheral blood. The source of this sequence is a man aged 40-49 years with active or convalescent COVID-19. The DNA for the CDR3 is TGTGCCAGCAAAGCTGTCTGGGTTCGGGACGGGGAGCTGTTTTTT. Amino acids: CASKAVWVRDGELFF.